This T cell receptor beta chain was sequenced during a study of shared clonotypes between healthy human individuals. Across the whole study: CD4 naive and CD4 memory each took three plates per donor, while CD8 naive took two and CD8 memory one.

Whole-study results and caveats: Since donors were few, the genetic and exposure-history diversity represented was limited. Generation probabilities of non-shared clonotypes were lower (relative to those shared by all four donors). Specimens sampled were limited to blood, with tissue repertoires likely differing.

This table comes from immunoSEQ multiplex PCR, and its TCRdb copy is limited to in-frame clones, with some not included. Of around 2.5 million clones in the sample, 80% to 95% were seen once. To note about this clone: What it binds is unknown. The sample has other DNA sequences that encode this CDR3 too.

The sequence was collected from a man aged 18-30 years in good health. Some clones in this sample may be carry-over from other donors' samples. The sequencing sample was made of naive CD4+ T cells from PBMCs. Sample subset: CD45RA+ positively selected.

The CDR3 DNA reads TGTGCCAGCAGCTTAACGCGCCAAGAGACCCAGTACTTC. It yields the protein CASSLTRQETQYF. This chain links TRBV7-3 with TRBJ2-5; no clear D. Per germline, CDR1 SGHTA and CDR2 FQGTGA. The length of the CDR3 is 13 residues. Trimming took off 0 bases at V and 1 base at J, with 3 bases between the two ends.